This passage covers 3 T cell receptor beta chains from one sample sequenced in a study of OX40 agonist ivuxolimab in advanced cancers. The repertoire was sequenced with immunoSEQ multiplex PCR; TCRdb's copy has only in-frame clones and lacks some. This sample has tens of thousands of clones, with about 91% found just once. Sequencing used CD4+ or CD8+ T cells sorted from blood, obtained in a trial of the OX40 agonist ivuxolimab. These TCRs come from an adult with an advanced solid tumor such as melanoma, head and neck, liver or kidney cancer.

With respect to this clone: The sample holds other DNA sequences that translate to the same CDR3. The CDR3, as DNA: TGTGCCAGCAGCTTCGGAGGTACTAGCACAGATACGCAGTATTTT. Translated, it gives CASSFGGTSTDTQYF. The rearrangement uses TRBV11-2 and TRBJ2-3, with D tentatively TRBD2 (5 bases). The CDR3 covers 15 residues. Germline CDR1 reads SGHAT; CDR2 reads FQNNGV. V lost 3 bases to trimming and J lost 0 bases, with 10 bases between them.

DNA for the CDR3: TGTGCCAGCAGCTCGACCCCGGGACTAGCTCTTCGGGAGCTGTTTTTT. Its translation is CASSSTPGLALRELFF. The chain links TRBV5-4 to TRBJ2-2; 9 bases align to TRBD2. The germline V gene encodes CDR1 SGHNT and CDR2 YYREEE (reference sequence). The junction had 12 bases not matched to a gene; V was cut back by 3 bases and J by 9 bases. The CDR3 is 16 amino acids.

This chain uses TRBV18 with TRBJ2-2; D ambiguous. V lost 1 base and J lost 3, with 9 bases in between. Germline V gene data show CDR1 as KGHSH and CDR2 as LQKENI. The CDR3 is made up of 15 amino acids. CDR3: CASSPRGPDTGELFF. CDR3 nucleotides: TGTGCCAGCTCACCACGCGGTCCAGACACCGGGGAGCTGTTTTTT. Full variable domain (remainder filled in from reference TRBV18 and TRBJ2-2): NAGVMQNPRHLVRRRGQEARLRCSPMKGHSHVYWYRQLPEEGLKFMVYLQKENIIDESGMPKERFSAEFPKEGPSILRIQQVVRGDSAAYFCASSPRGPDTGELFFGEGSRLTVL.